One sample yielded the 10 T cell receptor beta chains listed below, sequenced in a study of T cell responses to AZD1222 COVID-19 vaccine. Sequenced by immunoSEQ multiplex PCR; TCRdb stores in-frame clones only, minus some. The table shows around 75,000 clones, with 70% to 90% occurring only once. The sequencing used peripheral blood, collected on day 0 of AZD1222 vaccination. The receptor set was obtained from an adult in good health.

A single count supports this clone. V gene TRBV7-2 combines with J gene TRBJ2-1, with TRBD2 matching over 10 bases. Trimming cost V 4 bases and J 2 bases; bases outside gene matches: 5. The V gene's germline CDR1 is SGHTA and CDR2 FQGNSA. This CDR3 comprises 16 residues. The CDR3 sequence is CASSSRTSGTYNEQFF. The CDR3 DNA follows: TGTGCCAGCAGCTCCAGGACTAGCGGAACCTACAATGAGCAGTTCTTC.

The chain has TRBV7-3 and TRBJ2-1; 8 bases are a match to TRBD2. Germline CDR1 reads SGHTA; CDR2 reads FQGTGA. This CDR3 is built from 15 residues. V lost 2 bases, J lost 7 bases, and 7 bases stayed unmatched. DNA of the CDR3: TGTGCCAGCAGCTTAGGACTAGCCTATGTGAATGAGCAGTTCTTC. Its translation is CASSLGLAYVNEQFF.

The chain recombines TRBV9 with TRBJ2-2; possible D gene TRBD2, 6 bases. Germline V gene data show CDR1 as SGDLS and CDR2 as YYNGEE. There are 19 residues in the CDR3. The germline V and J ends were trimmed by 4 bases and 2 bases, with 24 bases remaining between them. The CDR3 DNA sequence: TGTGCCAGCAGCAAGTCTGTGGAAGGGAGGTTTCTTAACACCGGGGAGCTGTTTTTT. Amino acid sequence: CASSKSVEGRFLNTGELFF.

The rearrangement links TRBV6-6 to TRBJ1-3, with D hard to call. The CDR3 sequence is 12 residues long. The V and J ends lost 7 bases and 4 bases respectively, with 8 bases between them. Germline V gives CDR1 MNHNY, CDR2 SVGAGI (reference sequence). CDR3 coding DNA: TGTGCCAGCAATCCGGGCGGAAACACCATATATTTT. This gives the protein CASNPGGNTIYF.

This clone showed up just once. The CDR3 sequence is CASSPRVTGDYGYTF. The CDR3 nucleotides read TGTGCCAGCAGCCCCCGGGTAACAGGGGACTATGGCTACACCTTC. The chain joins TRBV5-4 to TRBJ1-2; 7 bases map to TRBD1. J gave up 3 bases and V 4 bases, and 9 bases lay outside the gene matches. The CDR3 is made up of 15 amino acids. Germline V gives CDR1 SGHNT, CDR2 YYREEE (reference sequence).

The chain couples TRBV6-2 or TRBV6-3 to TRBJ2-5; D is perhaps TRBD1 (6 bases). The length of the CDR3 is 15 residues. The germline gives CDR1 MNHEY, CDR2 SVGEGT. With 2 bases removed from V and 4 bases from J, the gap between germline ends came to 14 bases. As DNA, the CDR3 is TGTGCCAGCAGTTACGTGGGGGCAGGGCGAGAGACCCAGTACTTC. Residues: CASSYVGAGRETQYF.

The chain employs TRBV27 and TRBJ2-7, with 9 bases aligning to TRBD1. Trimming cost V 6 bases and J 3 bases; bases outside gene matches: 12. Germline V CDR1 and CDR2: MNHEY, SMNVEV (reference sequence). The CDR3 has 16 residues. The CDR3, as DNA: TGTGCCAGCAGGACCCTACAGGGGGCGCCGGGCTACGAGCAGTACTTC. It yields the protein CASRTLQGAPGYEQYF.

The J gene is TRBJ2-7, the V gene TRBV27; a weak D match, TRBD1 (6 bases). V lost 0 bases and J 4 bases, leaving 10 bases between the germline ends. The CDR3 contains 14 residues. The germline V gene has CDR1 MNHEY and CDR2 SMNVEV (reference sequence). CDR3 in amino acids: CASSLSVTGYEQYF. The CDR3 DNA sequence: TGTGCCAGCAGTTTATCGGTAACAGGGTACGAGCAGTACTTC.

This clone was counted a few times. The J gene is TRBJ2-2, the V gene TRBV29-1, with 8 nucleotides matching TRBD2. The CDR3 extends over 15 amino acids. Germline CDR1 and CDR2: SQVTM and ANQGSEA. V trimming: 4 bases; J trimming: 3 bases; junction bases outside the gene matches: 7. The CDR3 is CSVVERGPDTGELFF. CDR3 bases: TGCAGCGTTGTAGAGCGGGGGCCCGACACCGGGGAGCTGTTTTTT.

The CDR3 nucleotides read TGTGCCAGCAGCTTACGCAAGGATCCCTACAATGAGCAGTTCTTC. Protein: CASSLRKDPYNEQFF. The chain employs TRBV7-2 and TRBJ2-1; no reliable D call. The CDR3 extends over 15 amino acids. Per germline, CDR1 SGHTA and CDR2 FQGNSA. Trimming pared 2 bases from V and 2 bases from J, leaving 10 bases between. Supplemented by reference TRBV7-2 and TRBJ2-1, the full variable domain reads GAGVSQSPSNKVTEKGKDVELRCDPISGHTALYWYRQSLGQGLEFLIYFQGNSAPDKSGLPSDRFSAERTGGSVSTLTIQRTQQEDSAVYLCASSLRKDPYNEQFFGPGTRLTVL.